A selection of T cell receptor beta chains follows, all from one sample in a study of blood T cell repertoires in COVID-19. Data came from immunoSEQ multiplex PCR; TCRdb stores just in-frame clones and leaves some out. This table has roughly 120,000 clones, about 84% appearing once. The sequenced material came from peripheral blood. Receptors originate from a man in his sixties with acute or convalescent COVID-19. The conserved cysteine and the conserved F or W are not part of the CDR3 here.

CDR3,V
ASSFQGNQPQH,TRBV27
ASRTGLADSYEQY,TRBV6-5
ASSLTGDYVAGELF,TRBV7-3
ASSPLGARNTEAF,TRBV11-2
SVEDPRGQRVIHEQF,TRBV29-1
ATSGPTALAVQETQY,TRBV24-1
ASSGRTGKDEKLF,TRBV19
ASSLPGLRGSGNTIY,TRBV23-1
ASRKTTQGNQPQH,TRBV2
ASSVTGVEETQY,TRBV5-6
ASRGTGRMAEQY,TRBV6-5
ASSPRSSGRAQETQY,TRBV6-6
ASSPRLAGNTGELF,TRBV7-9
ASSYSRDWSTDTQY,TRBV6-5
ASSSSGLAGDRADTQY,TRBV5-1
AWSRQDNQPQH,TRBV30
ASSQEAGQGLRNNSPLH,TRBV4-1
AIQGQGNTEAF,TRBV19
ASKGQGAYEQY,TRBV19
ASSQNPTVQETQY,TRBV11-2
ASTLNSEKLF,TRBV19
ASSSGVIAGGPEETQY,TRBV7-2
ASSPGASQETQY,TRBV7-9
ASSTRSGGRSYNEQF,TRBV7-2
ASIRGQAGDTEAF,TRBV25-1
ASSQDRGPLH,TRBV14
ASSLRGWGYT,TRBV12-3/TRBV12-4
AGLQGRREKLF,TRBV30
SAGGHLNRGETQY,TRBV20-1
ASSYAGPNSPLH,TRBV6-2/TRBV6-3
ASSLTGRGTEAF,TRBV27
ASSPPSGGRAYEQY,TRBV18
ASSFGGRYNEQF,TRBV5-6
ASSSSGAFSTDTQY,TRBV5-1
ASSKDRLETQY,TRBV11-2
ASSFPDRGLDTGELF,TRBV28
ASSYSSVEQY,TRBV6-5
ASSLQDQETQY,TRBV9
ASSPWGGNQPQH,TRBV9
ASSVGGGVNTGELF,TRBV9
ASSQDRVAGGEQF,TRBV4-1
ASQGATDTQY,TRBV6-5
ASSLNSNQPQH,TRBV4-2
ASSPWQEGQPQH,TRBV5-5
ASRPDRGSEQY,TRBV2
ASSFGGRLQF,TRBV12-3/TRBV12-4
ASSEPRDTQY,TRBV6-1
ASRFRGALEAF,TRBV5-6
SATTIDTQY,TRBV20-1
ASSLATASYGYT,TRBV5-6
ASSFAPQNIQY,TRBV5-8
ASSQVRFTEAF,TRBV3-1/TRBV3-2
ASSLGTGQGRETQY,TRBV5-4